The 11 T cell receptor beta chains presented below share a single source sample, sequenced in a study of beta chain features in type 1 diabetes. Every bit of the isolated RNA underwent reverse transcription, so sequencing read expressed TCRB transcripts. The data were produced by immunoSEQ multiplex PCR, yet TCRdb's version contains in-frame clones alone and is incomplete. The repertoire has hundreds of thousands of clones, less than 20% of them found once; the top ten carry about 0.086%. The sample taken for sequencing was naive CD4+ T cells from blood. The source of these receptors is a man younger than 30 in good health.

This clone appeared a few times. The gene calls are TRBV4-1 and TRBJ2-5; D is uncertain. The CDR3 length is 14 residues. Germline V gene sequence: CDR1 MGHRA, CDR2 YSYEKL. Trimming took 1 base from V and 2 from J, leaving 8 bases between them. The CDR3 loop is CASSQGKAQETQYF. The CDR3 DNA reads as TGCGCCAGCAGCCAAGGGAAGGCACAAGAGACCCAGTACTTC.

This clone was counted between two and nine times. This chain links TRBV9 with TRBJ2-6; a possible D gene is TRBD1 (5 bases). CDR1 and CDR2 from the germline V gene are SGDLS and YYNGEE. This CDR3 has 16 residues. The V end lost 0 bases, the J end lost 4 bases, and 11 bases lay between the germline ends. The CDR3 region has the DNA TGTGCCAGCAGCGTAGTATCAGGGTACGGGGCCAACGTCCTGACTTTC. Its protein product is CASSVVSGYGANVLTF.

The chain uses TRBV7-2 and TRBJ2-6, with D possibly being TRBD1 (6 bases). Germline CDR1 reads SGHTA; CDR2 reads FQGNSA. This CDR3 has 18 residues. V gave up 5 bases and J gave up 0 bases, with 17 bases separating them. Here the CDR3 reads CASSPPWAGVSGANVLTF. The CDR3 coding sequence is TGTGCCAGCAGCCCGCCTTGGGCAGGGGTCTCTGGGGCCAACGTCCTGACTTTC. The variable domain in full, with the rest retrieved from reference TRBV7-2 and TRBJ2-6, is GAGVSQSPSNKVTEKGKDVELRCDPISGHTALYWYRQSLGQGLEFLIYFQGNSAPDKSGLPSDRFSAERTGGSVSTLTIQRTQQEDSAVYLCASSPPWAGVSGANVLTFGAGSRLTVL.

CDR3 residues: CASSRRQGVETQYF. The CDR3 DNA sequence: TGCGCCAGCAGCCGCAGACAGGGAGTAGAGACCCAGTACTTC. J is TRBJ2-5 and V is TRBV4-3, with 7 bases fitting TRBD1. The V gene end was trimmed by 4 bases and the J gene end by 4 bases; junction bases not matched to a gene: 6. The germline V gene encodes CDR1 LGHNA and CDR2 YSLEER. This CDR3 comprises 14 residues.

This clone was recorded at least ten times. The CDR3 sequence is CASSPLRESYNEQFF. DNA of the CDR3: TGTGCCAGCTCACCACTCCGGGAGAGCTACAATGAGCAGTTCTTC. V gene TRBV18 combines with J gene TRBJ2-1; D might be TRBD2 (6 bases). Trimming removed 1 base from V and 3 bases from J, with 10 bases in between. CDR3 length: 15 residues. The germline gives CDR1 KGHSH, CDR2 LQKENI.

This clone was picked up a small number of times. The chain employs TRBV7-9 and TRBJ1-1, with D unresolved. There are 12 residues in the CDR3. Trimming took 1 base from V and 10 from J, leaving 10 bases between them. Germline V gene sequence: CDR1 SEHNR, CDR2 FQNEAQ (reference sequence). CDR3 sequence (DNA): TGTGCCAGCAGCTTAGTAGGCGAGACAGCTTTCTTT. This sequence encodes CASSLVGETAFF.

J is TRBJ2-3 and V is TRBV5-4; D possibly corresponds to TRBD2 (6 bases). CDR1 is SGHNT and CDR2 is YYREEE in the germline V gene (reference sequence). The CDR3 runs to 16 residues. V lost 3 bases to trimming and J lost 0 bases, with 14 bases between them. The CDR3 loop reads CASSWDLAASTDTQYF. The CDR3 DNA reads TGTGCCAGCAGCTGGGACTTAGCGGCTAGCACAGATACGCAGTATTTT.

Concerning this clone: Other DNA variants within this sample encode the same CDR3. V usage is TRBV9 and J usage is TRBJ1-4, with D possibly TRBD1 on 6 matching bases. This CDR3 has 16 amino acids. Germline V gene lookup returns CDR1 SGDLS and CDR2 YYNGEE. Trimming stripped 4 bases from V and 7 bases from J, with 20 bases between. The CDR3 protein is CASSLRGETRGEKLFF. CDR3 nucleotides: TGTGCCAGCAGCCTCCGAGGGGAGACCAGGGGTGAAAAACTGTTTTTT.

V usage is TRBV5-1 and J usage is TRBJ2-7; D is unresolved. The CDR3 is made up of 13 amino acids. V was cut by 3 bases and J by 2 bases, with 9 bases left in between. Germline V lookup: CDR1 SGHRS, CDR2 YFSETQ. This chain's CDR3 is CASSSAQAYEQYF. CDR3 in DNA: TGCGCCAGCAGCTCCGCTCAAGCCTACGAGCAGTACTTC. The whole variable domain, filled in from reference TRBV5-1 and TRBJ2-7, reads KAGVTQTPRYLIKTRGQQVTLSCSPISGHRSVSWYQQTPGQGLQFLFEYFSETQRNKGNFPGRFSGRQFSNSRSEMNVSTLELGDSALYLCASSSAQAYEQYFGPGTRLTVT.

Details on this clone: Distinct nucleotide sequences in the sample also encode this CDR3. The chain joins TRBV5-1 to TRBJ1-5, with a possible D match to TRBD1 (5 bases). The V gene lost 2 bases and the J gene lost 2 bases, with 8 bases spanning the gap. The CDR3 length is 14 residues. The germline CDR1 and CDR2 sequences are SGHRS and YFSETQ. This chain's CDR3 is CASSFGTGNQPQHF. As DNA, the CDR3 is TGCGCCAGCAGCTTCGGGACGGGCAATCAGCCCCAGCATTTT.

This clone occurred a few times. V usage is TRBV5-1 and J usage is TRBJ1-2, with 7 nucleotides matching TRBD1. This CDR3 spans 15 amino acids. J gave up 2 bases and V 3 bases, and 7 bases lay outside the gene matches. CDR1 is SGHRS, CDR2 YFSETQ, per germline. The CDR3, as DNA: TGCGCCAGCAGCTATAGTCGAGGGGGCAACTATGGCTACACCTTC. As protein: CASSYSRGGNYGYTF.